The present T cell receptor beta chain was sequenced within a study of spatial heterogeneity in lung cancer (dated by TCRdb to about 2019). The study in broad terms: Beta-chain transcripts were consistently detected in greater numbers than alpha-chain transcripts, which likely reflected higher beta-chain transcript abundance. In tumor regions, TCR transcript counts showed a strong correlation with a T cell transcriptional module score derived from matched bulk RNA-seq. In the raw uncorrected reads, each unique combination of TCR and UMI appeared on average more than ten times. TCR alpha and beta repertoires were quantitatively compared across multiple tumor regions, matched nontumor lung and blood in non-small cell lung cancer. Nonsynonymous mutation counts, determined by whole-exome sequencing of tumor tissue, were related to features of the TCR repertoire. Both alpha and beta chains were TCR-sequenced in samples taken at surgery, namely 220 tumor regions, 61 to 65 matched nontumor lung samples and 56 PBMC samples. On the study overall, not on this receptor specifically: TCR-seq coverage of tumor T cells was estimated at only 7% to 8% for alpha chains and around 13% for beta chains. The tumor nonsynonymous mutation count correlated with the number of expanded alpha and beta TCRs within the tumor. Additional single-cell paired TCR alpha and beta sequencing was considered necessary to confirm, at a functional level, the hypothesis that regional TCRs recognize regional mutations. The count of ubiquitous expanded TCRs correlated with the count of ubiquitous nonsynonymous mutations, and the count of regional expanded TCRs correlated with the count of regional nonsynonymous mutations.

Comments on this clonotype: No cognate antigen has been identified for it. No base-level quality is on record; no much larger clone is a single base apart.

This sample's time point label indicates: sample taken at primary tumor resection. The donors were some 70 patients from the lung TRACERx cohort who had early-stage, untreated non-small cell lung cancer. Without any cell sorting, TCR sequencing was performed on whole RNA extracted either from tumor and nontumor lung tissue or from cryopreserved PBMC samples. A patient was chosen for TCR sequencing only when enough RNA was available from at least two tumor regions. A lung pathologist reviewed the tumor and adjacent nontumor lung specimens before the specimens were selected. Taken from the germline V gene, the CDR1 and CDR2 loops are MNHEY and SVGAGI. Counted from cysteine to phenylalanine, this CDR3 has 13 amino acids. CDR3 DNA is the only sequence kept; it has 39 bases, read in frame from the first base. Relative to germline, V is missing 1 base and J is missing 13 bases, with 7 bases of the junction outside any gene match.

The library was built by means of 5' RACE. The sample was run on a NextSeq 500. In the TCR library protocol, a unique molecular identifier was attached to each TCR cDNA molecule so that PCR and sequencing errors could be corrected. In the paper's pipeline: TCR identification, UMI-based error correction and CDR3 extraction were performed with Decombinator tools. TCRs above a frequency of 2 per 1,000, corresponding to the top 1% of the tumor frequency distribution, were defined as expanded. Expanded tumor TCRs were classed as regional if statistically deemed absent (corrected P<0.05) from at least one tumor region, otherwise ubiquitous. Rényi diversity was computed with the R vegan package after subsampling each repertoire 100 times to 5,000 TCRs. CDR3 similarity networks were built from amino acid triplet string-kernel similarity, connecting CDR3s with pairwise similarity above 0.82. TCRdb applied fastp at Q25 and MiXCR to the public reads, then kept only in-frame beta chains. Identical CDR3 proteins give one entry, which carries the most common genes and DNA. It is TCRdb's table, rather than the study itself, that gives the V and J calls and clone size. For this sample the table gives about 9,800 distinct CDR3 sequences, of which around half were detected only once. Around 26% of the sample comes from the top ten.

This chain joins TRBV6-5 to TRBJ1-2; the junction holds 9 bases that match TRBD1. The sample in question was lung tumor tissue, obtained at surgery. This TCR derives from a female donor with early-stage non-small cell lung cancer. In nucleotide form, the sequence is TGTGCCAGCAGTTACTTGGACAGGGGTTCGAGCACCTTC. Its translation is CASSYLDRGSSTF.